Listed here are 29 T cell receptor beta chains from one sample, sequenced in a study of cytomegalovirus exposure and HLA in healthy donors. The PCR made use of 60 Vbeta and 13 Jbeta primers. Sequencing used immunoSEQ multiplex PCR; TCRdb keeps in-frame clones, though not all of them. The sample contains 150,000 to 200,000 clones, 68% of which appear only once. Specimen: PBMCs. Receptors originate from a man aged 50 to 60 in good health and CMV-seronegative.

This clone came up once. The chain uses TRBV2 and TRBJ1-6; D gene ambiguous. Per germline, CDR1 SNHLY and CDR2 FYNNEI. The CDR3 is made up of 14 amino acids. The V end was cut by 2 bases, the J end by 6 bases, with 8 bases between. The CDR3 sequence: CASSELLRNSPLHF. As DNA, the CDR3 is TGTGCCAGCAGTGAATTACTCCGTAATTCACCCCTCCACTTT.

This clone was counted a few times. The chain combines TRBV2 with TRBJ1-4; 7 positions agree with TRBD1. The V gene's germline CDR1 is SNHLY and CDR2 FYNNEI. This CDR3 spans 15 amino acids. With 8 bases clipped from V and 4 bases from J, the junction kept 10 bases outside the gene matches. CDR3 coding DNA: TGTGCCAGCCTCAACCAGACAGGGTTTAATGAAAAACTGTTTTTT. It codes for CASLNQTGFNEKLFF.

The chain couples TRBV14 to TRBJ1-2; D is possibly TRBD1 (5 bases). The germline V and J ends were trimmed by 9 bases and 6 bases, with 11 bases remaining between them. In germline, CDR1 is SGHDN, CDR2 FVKESK. The CDR3 is 11 amino acids. CDR3 sequence (DNA): TGTGCCAGGGGGGGAGGGCATGGCTACACCTTC. Translating gives CARGGGHGYTF.

J is TRBJ1-6 and V is TRBV28; 11 positions agree with TRBD1. The CDR3 contains 16 residues. V was pared by 8 bases and J by 8 bases, with 11 bases of the junction left unmatched. Looked up from germline, CDR1 is MDHEN and CDR2 is SYDVKM. The CDR3 here is CASRSSPGQGDSPLHF. The CDR3 DNA reads as TGTGCCAGCCGATCAAGTCCGGGACAGGGGGATTCACCCCTCCACTTT. Together with reference TRBV28 and TRBJ1-6, the CDR3 gives the full variable domain: DVKVTQSSRYLVKRTGEKVFLECVQDMDHENMFWYRQDPGLGLRLIYFSYDVKMKEKGDIPEGYSVSREKKERFSLILESASTNQTSMYLCASRSSPGQGDSPLHFGNGTRLTVT.

This chain joins TRBV6-1 and TRBJ2-7; 10 nucleotides align to TRBD1. Looked up from germline, CDR1 is MNHNS and CDR2 is SASEGT. V shed 6 bases, J shed 5 bases, and the junction held 4 bases outside the gene matches. The CDR3 is made up of 13 amino acids. The CDR3 sequence: CASRGQGRDEQYF. In DNA form, the CDR3 reads TGTGCCAGCAGGGGACAGGGGAGAGACGAGCAGTACTTC.

This chain uses TRBV2 with TRBJ1-1; TRBD1 is a possible D gene (6 bases). CDR3 size: 15 residues. CDR1 is SNHLY, CDR2 FYNNEI, per germline. The V and J ends lost 5 bases and 5 bases respectively, with 18 bases between them. The CDR3 DNA follows: TGTGCCAGCAGTACCTCCCAGGGGATTGGGACTGAAGCTTTCTTT. Its protein product is CASSTSQGIGTEAFF.

The rearrangement uses TRBV5-8 and TRBJ1-3; D is possibly TRBD1 (6 bases). V gave up 2 bases and J gave up 0 bases, with 9 bases separating them. There are 15 residues in the CDR3. Germline V gene lookup returns CDR1 SGHTS and CDR2 YDEGEE. The CDR3 nucleotides read TGTGCCAGCAGCTTTCAGGGGAGCTCTGGAAACACCATATATTTT. This codes for CASSFQGSSGNTIYF.

This rearrangement joins TRBV11-1 to TRBJ1-1; D remains ambiguous. Germline values: CDR1 SGHAT, CDR2 FQDESV (reference sequence). Trimming shortened V by 5 bases and J by 3 bases, and 13 bases separated the two germline ends. This CDR3 contains 14 residues. The CDR3 sequence: CASSPEPVHTEAFF. CDR3 sequence (DNA): TGTGCCAGCAGCCCCGAACCGGTACACACTGAAGCTTTCTTT.

This clone was observed a handful of times. The chain joins TRBV27 to TRBJ2-4; 8 nucleotides match TRBD1. CDR3 length: 18 residues. Germline CDR1 reads MNHEY; CDR2 reads SMNVEV (reference sequence). V shed 2 bases and J 3 bases; nucleotides not matched to a gene: 12. The CDR3 sequence: CASSLEIPDRVGKNIQYF. The CDR3 DNA is TGTGCCAGCAGTTTAGAGATTCCGGACAGGGTAGGCAAAAACATTCAGTACTTC.

The chain combines TRBV9 with TRBJ2-3, with D possibly matching TRBD2 (7 bases). The length of the CDR3 is 15 residues. From germline, CDR1 is SGDLS and CDR2 YYNGEE. Trimming shortened V by 0 bases and J by 3 bases, and 11 bases separated the two germline ends. CDR3 region: CASSVGGGATDTQYF. The CDR3 DNA sequence: TGTGCCAGCAGCGTAGGAGGGGGGGCTACAGATACGCAGTATTTT. The variable domain in full, with the rest retrieved from reference TRBV9 and TRBJ2-3, is DSGVTQTPKHLITATGQRVTLRCSPRSGDLSVYWYQQSLDQGLQFLIQYYNGEERAKGNILERFSAQQFPDLHSELNLSSLELGDSALYFCASSVGGGATDTQYFGPGTRLTVL.

This clone was observed a single time. J is TRBJ1-2 and V is TRBV18; 9 positions agree with TRBD1. Unmatched junction bases numbered 4, after V lost 3 bases and J lost 8 bases. Germline V gene lookup returns CDR1 KGHSH and CDR2 LQKENI. The CDR3 loop spans 13 amino acids. The DNA for the CDR3 is TGTGCCAGCTCACCTGGACAGGGGCAAGGCTACACCTTC. It encodes CASSPGQGQGYTF. The full variable domain, completed using reference TRBV18 and TRBJ1-2, is NAGVMQNPRHLVRRRGQEARLRCSPMKGHSHVYWYRQLPEEGLKFMVYLQKENIIDESGMPKERFSAEFPKEGPSILRIQQVVRGDSAAYFCASSPGQGQGYTFGSGTRLTVV.

This clone was seen more than once but under ten times. This chain links TRBV7-2 with TRBJ2-7; no firm D call. Between the trimmed V and J ends, which lost 1 base and 7 bases, there was a span of 8 bases. The CDR3 consists of 12 residues. The germline V gene encodes CDR1 SGHTA and CDR2 FQGNSA. In DNA form, the CDR3 reads TGTGCCAGCAGCTTAGGGCCGCGGGAGCAGTACTTC. Protein: CASSLGPREQYF. The full variable domain, in which reference TRBV7-2 and TRBJ2-7 provide the parts outside the CDR3, is GAGVSQSPSNKVTEKGKDVELRCDPISGHTALYWYRQSLGQGLEFLIYFQGNSAPDKSGLPSDRFSAERTGGSVSTLTIQRTQQEDSAVYLCASSLGPREQYFGPGTRLTVT.

This rearrangement joins TRBV28 to TRBJ1-2; D is perhaps TRBD1 (6 bases). V lost 1 base, J lost 3 bases, and 9 bases lay in between. Germline CDR1 and CDR2: MDHEN and SYDVKM. CDR3 length: 14 amino acids. The CDR3 region is CASSLFQGYYGYTF. The DNA for the CDR3 is TGTGCCAGCAGTTTATTCCAGGGGTACTATGGCTACACCTTC.

The CDR3 reads CSVQTGVSAGYTF. CDR3 DNA sequence: TGCAGCGTCCAGACAGGTGTGAGTGCTGGCTACACCTTC. The genes are TRBV29-1 and TRBJ1-2; D is perhaps TRBD1 (6 bases). V gave up 6 bases and J gave up 7 bases, with 18 bases separating them. Germline lookup yields CDR1 SQVTM and CDR2 ANQGSEA. The CDR3 totals 13 residues.

This chain links TRBV5-1 with TRBJ2-7; TRBD2 matches at 11 bases. The germline V gene has CDR1 SGHRS and CDR2 YFSETQ. Trimming cost V 4 bases and J 0 bases; bases outside gene matches: 3. The CDR3 loop spans 15 amino acids. The CDR3, as DNA: TGCGCCAGCAGCACGACTAGCGGGGCCTCCTACGAGCAGTACTTC. This gives the protein CASSTTSGASYEQYF.

The chain carries TRBV7-9 and TRBJ2-2; 12 bases fit TRBD2. V lost 4 bases, J lost 4 bases, and 1 base stayed unmatched. The CDR3 length is 15 residues. The germline gives CDR1 SEHNR, CDR2 FQNEAQ (reference sequence). In DNA form, the CDR3 reads TGTGCCAGCAGCTCGACTAGCGGGAGCACCGGGGAGCTGTTTTTT. Residues: CASSSTSGSTGELFF.

V is TRBV28 and J is TRBJ2-5; TRBD1 matches 7 bases. Germline loops: CDR1 MDHEN, CDR2 SYDVKM. The CDR3 runs to 15 residues. The ends lost 6 bases at V and 1 base at J; junction bases unmatched: 8. CDR3 loop: CASRLQTGPQETQYF. CDR3 bases: TGTGCCAGCAGACTTCAGACAGGGCCCCAAGAGACCCAGTACTTC.

This clone was found a few times. J is TRBJ1-4 and V is TRBV19; 8 nucleotides align to TRBD1. Germline assignment: CDR1 LNHDA and CDR2 SQIVND (reference sequence). The CDR3 has 15 residues. The trim removed 4 bases at V and 4 bases at J, leaving 5 bases unmatched. The CDR3 DNA is TGTGCCAGTAGTAGGGACAGGATGATTAATGAAAAACTGTTTTTT. Its translation: CASSRDRMINEKLFF.

A few counts support this clone. The chain carries TRBV7-8 and TRBJ1-3; TRBD1 is a possible D gene (5 bases). V shed 0 bases and J shed 1 base, with 10 bases lying between them. The CDR3 has 16 amino acids. Per germline, CDR1 SGHVS and CDR2 FQNEAQ. The CDR3 coding sequence is TGTGCCAGCAGCTTAGCGCCCCGACAGTCTGGAAACACCATATATTTT. Its protein product is CASSLAPRQSGNTIYF. The full variable domain, its missing parts supplied by reference TRBV7-8 and TRBJ1-3, is GAGVSQSPRYKVAKRGQDVALRCDPISGHVSLFWYQQALGQGPEFLTYFQNEAQLDKSGLPSDRFFAERPEGSVSTLKIQRTQQEDSAVYLCASSLAPRQSGNTIYFGEGSWLTVV.

This clone was picked up a small number of times. The chain is built from TRBV19 and TRBJ2-5; D is perhaps TRBD1 (6 bases). Trimming pared 6 bases from V and 1 base from J, leaving 15 bases between. Germline V lookup: CDR1 LNHDA, CDR2 SQIVND (reference sequence). CDR3 size: 15 residues. CDR3 in DNA: TGTGCCAGTAGAAACCCTAGGGGGACCCAAGAGACCCAGTACTTC. It encodes CASRNPRGTQETQYF.

This clone appeared a single time. V gene TRBV28 combines with J gene TRBJ2-5; TRBD2 might be the D (6 bases). Trimming took 2 bases from V and 1 from J, leaving 11 bases between them. The germline V gene has CDR1 MDHEN and CDR2 SYDVKM. The CDR3 is made up of 15 amino acids. CDR3 in amino acids: CASSLSGGSQETQYF. The CDR3 DNA follows: TGTGCCAGCAGTTTAAGTGGGGGGTCCCAAGAGACCCAGTACTTC.

The chain's CDR3 is CASSQATQGPNTGELFF. CDR3 in DNA: TGTGCCAGCAGCCAAGCCACACAGGGGCCGAACACCGGGGAGCTGTTTTTT. The chain joins TRBV4-2 to TRBJ2-2; 7 bases align to TRBD1. The CDR3 sequence is 17 residues long. CDR1 LGHNA and CDR2 YNFKEQ come from the germline V gene. Trimming cost V 1 base and J 0 bases; bases outside gene matches: 5.

The chain joins TRBV11-2 to TRBJ2-5; TRBD2 matches at 10 bases. J lost 5 bases, V lost 6 bases, and 9 bases had no gene match. CDR1 is SGHAT and CDR2 is FQNNGV in the germline V gene. This CDR3 is built from 15 residues. CDR3 nucleotide sequence: TGTGCCAGCAGGAAAGGGACTAGCGTGGGGGAGACCCAGTACTTC. This codes for CASRKGTSVGETQYF. Looking up the rest from reference TRBV11-2 and TRBJ2-5 gives the full variable domain: EAGVAQSPRYKIIEKRQSVAFWCNPISGHATLYWYQQILGQGPKLLIQFQNNGVVDDSQLPKDRFSAERLKGVDSTLKIQPAKLEDSAVYLCASRKGTSVGETQYFGPGTRLLVL.

This chain uses TRBV5-5 with TRBJ2-7; perhaps TRBD1 as D (6 bases). The CDR3 covers 14 residues. The V gene's germline CDR1 is SGHKS and CDR2 YYEKEE (reference sequence). Trimming took 0 bases from V and 1 from J, leaving 8 bases between them. The CDR3 nucleotides are TGTGCCAGCAGCTTGGCCGGACAGTCCTACGAGCAGTACTTC. This gives the protein CASSLAGQSYEQYF.

V gene TRBV4-2 combines with J gene TRBJ2-3; D uncertain. The CDR3 covers 17 residues. The V gene lost 4 bases and the J gene lost 4 bases, with 21 bases spanning the gap. Germline-derived CDR1 and CDR2 are LGHNA and YNFKEQ. The CDR3 nucleotides read TGTGCCAGCAGCCGAACCCGTGCCACCGCGGTGGCAGATACGCAGTATTTT. Residues: CASSRTRATAVADTQYF.

This chain joins TRBV5-1 and TRBJ1-6; D ambiguous. There are 15 residues in the CDR3. The V gene's germline CDR1 is SGHRS and CDR2 YFSETQ. Deletions cut 0 bases from V and 9 bases from J, with 13 bases between. CDR3 DNA: TGCGCCAGCAGCTTGGCCGAAGGGAGCGGTTCACCCCTCCACTTT. It yields the protein CASSLAEGSGSPLHF.

The chain links TRBV5-1 to TRBJ2-3; tentatively, D is TRBD1 (6 bases). The CDR3 is made up of 17 amino acids. V lost 4 bases and J lost 7, with 25 bases in between. Germline V CDR1 and CDR2: SGHRS, YFSETQ. The CDR3 nucleotides read TGCGCCAGCAGCCCCAACGCACAGGGTGGGTACACGAATACGCAGTATTTT. It specifies CASSPNAQGGYTNTQYF.

The gene calls are TRBV25-1 and TRBJ1-4; tentative D call: TRBD1 (5 bases). CDR3 size: 15 residues. Trimming pared 2 bases from V and 8 bases from J, leaving 15 bases between. Germline-derived CDR1 and CDR2 are MGHDK and SYGVNS. CDR3 in DNA: TGTGCCAGCAGTGAAGACAGATTCAAGGGGGAAAAACTGTTTTTT. Protein product: CASSEDRFKGEKLFF.

Details on this clone: This same CDR3 is encoded by further DNA sequences in the sample. This chain connects TRBV5-1 to TRBJ2-3; D is possibly TRBD1 (6 bases). There are 16 residues in the CDR3. V lost 0 bases to trimming and J lost 2 bases, with 13 bases between them. Per germline, CDR1 SGHRS and CDR2 YFSETQ. This CDR3 reads CASSLASGASTDTQYF. The CDR3 DNA follows: TGCGCCAGCAGCTTGGCCTCAGGGGCTTCCACAGATACGCAGTATTTT.